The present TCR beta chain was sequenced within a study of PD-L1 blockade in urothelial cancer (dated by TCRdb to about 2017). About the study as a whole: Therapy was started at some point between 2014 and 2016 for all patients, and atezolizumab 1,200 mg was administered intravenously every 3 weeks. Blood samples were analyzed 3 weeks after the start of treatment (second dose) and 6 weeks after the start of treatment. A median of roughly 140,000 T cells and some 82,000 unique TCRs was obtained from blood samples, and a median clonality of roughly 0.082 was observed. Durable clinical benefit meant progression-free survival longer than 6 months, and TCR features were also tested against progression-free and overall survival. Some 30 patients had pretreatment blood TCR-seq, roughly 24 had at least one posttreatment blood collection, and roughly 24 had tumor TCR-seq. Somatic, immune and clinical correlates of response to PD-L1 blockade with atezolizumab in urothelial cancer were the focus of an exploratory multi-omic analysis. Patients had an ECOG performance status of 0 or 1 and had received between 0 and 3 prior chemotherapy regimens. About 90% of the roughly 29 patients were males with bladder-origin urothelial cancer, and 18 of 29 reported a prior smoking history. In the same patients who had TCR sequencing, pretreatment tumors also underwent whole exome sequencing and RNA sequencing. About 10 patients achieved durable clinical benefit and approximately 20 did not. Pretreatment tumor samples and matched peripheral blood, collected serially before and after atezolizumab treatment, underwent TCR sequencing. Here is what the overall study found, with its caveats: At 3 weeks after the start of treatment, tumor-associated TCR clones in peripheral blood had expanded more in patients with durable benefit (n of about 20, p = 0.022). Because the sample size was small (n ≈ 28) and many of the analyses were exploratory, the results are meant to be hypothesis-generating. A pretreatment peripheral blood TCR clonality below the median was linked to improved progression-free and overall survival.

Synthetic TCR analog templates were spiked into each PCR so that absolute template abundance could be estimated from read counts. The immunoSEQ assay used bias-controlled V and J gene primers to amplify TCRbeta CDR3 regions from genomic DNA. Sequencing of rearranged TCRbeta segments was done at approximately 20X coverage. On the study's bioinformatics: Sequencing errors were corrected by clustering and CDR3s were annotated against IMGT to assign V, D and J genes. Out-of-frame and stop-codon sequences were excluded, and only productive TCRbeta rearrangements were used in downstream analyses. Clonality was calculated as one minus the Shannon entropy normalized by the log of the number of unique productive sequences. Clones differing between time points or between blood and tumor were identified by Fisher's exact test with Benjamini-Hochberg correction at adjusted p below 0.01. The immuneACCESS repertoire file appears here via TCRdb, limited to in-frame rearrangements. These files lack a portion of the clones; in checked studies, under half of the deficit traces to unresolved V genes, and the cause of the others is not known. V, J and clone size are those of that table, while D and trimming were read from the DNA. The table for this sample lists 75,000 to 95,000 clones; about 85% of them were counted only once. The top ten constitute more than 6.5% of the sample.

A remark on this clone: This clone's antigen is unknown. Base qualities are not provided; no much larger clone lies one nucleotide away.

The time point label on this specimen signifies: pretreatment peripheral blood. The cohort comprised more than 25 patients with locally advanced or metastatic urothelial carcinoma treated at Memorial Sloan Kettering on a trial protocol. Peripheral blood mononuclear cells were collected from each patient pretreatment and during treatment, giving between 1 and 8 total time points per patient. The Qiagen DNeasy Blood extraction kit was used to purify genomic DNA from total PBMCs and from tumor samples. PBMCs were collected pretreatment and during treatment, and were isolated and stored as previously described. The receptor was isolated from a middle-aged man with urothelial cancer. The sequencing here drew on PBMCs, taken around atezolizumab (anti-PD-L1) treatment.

The CDR3 loop reads CASSLAAGGKQPQHF. The nucleotide sequence is TGCGCCAGCAGCTTGGCAGCGGGCGGTAAACAGCCCCAGCATTTT. The sequence is built from TRBV5-1 and TRBJ1-5, with the D gene uncertain. V lost 0 bases and J lost 7 bases; the stretch between them is 14 bases long. CDR1 and CDR2 are read off the germline V gene as SGHRS and YFSETQ. Including the terminal cysteine and phenylalanine, the CDR3 comprises 15 residues. The CDR3 DNA has 45 bases and is translated from base 1. Extended through the reference TRBV5-1 and TRBJ1-5 proteins, this CDR3 yields the full variable domain: KAGVTQTPRYLIKTRGQQVTLSCSPISGHRSVSWYQQTPGQGLQFLFEYFSETQRNKGNFPGRFSGRQFSNSRSEMNVSTLELGDSALYLCASSLAAGGKQPQHFGDGTRLSIL.